A single sample gave rise to the 25 T cell receptor beta chains below, sequenced in a study of blood T cell repertoires in COVID-19. Clones were sequenced by immunoSEQ multiplex PCR, and TCRdb holds only the in-frame ones, with some missing. The sample comprises roughly 300,000 clones, approximately 86% of which are singletons, and around 4.2% rests with the top ten. Specimen: PBMCs or T cells enriched from blood (not recorded which). The source of these receptors is a woman aged 40 to 50 with acute COVID-19.

This chain joins TRBV27 and TRBJ2-6, with a possible D match to TRBD1 (5 bases). The V end was cut by 3 bases, the J end by 0 bases, with 12 bases between. The CDR3 has 17 amino acids. The germline CDR1 and CDR2 sequences are MNHEY and SMNVEV (reference sequence). The CDR3 bases are TGTGCCAGCAGTTTCCTACAGGCTAGCTCTGGGGCCAACGTCCTGACTTTC. This codes for CASSFLQASSGANVLTF. Full variable domain (missing parts from reference TRBV27 and TRBJ2-6): EAQVTQNPRYLITVTGKKLTVTCSQNMNHEYMSWYRQDPGLGLRQIYYSMNVEVTDKGDVPEGYKVSRKEKRNFPLILESPSPNQTSLYFCASSFLQASSGANVLTFGAGSRLTVL.

The V and J genes are TRBV6-2 or TRBV6-3 and TRBJ1-5, with 8 bases matching TRBD1. In germline, CDR1 is MNHEY, CDR2 SVGEGT. The CDR3 length is 14 residues. The trim removed 4 bases at V and 9 bases at J, leaving 8 bases unmatched. The CDR3 sequence is CASSFRGPSAPQHF. The DNA for the CDR3 is TGTGCCAGCAGTTTCAGGGGGCCCTCGGCGCCCCAGCATTTT.

The chain recombines TRBV7-3 with TRBJ2-2; 10 bases align to TRBD1. The CDR3 length is 17 residues. Germline V CDR1 and CDR2: SGHTA, FQGTGA. V lost 2 bases and J lost 6; bases outside the gene matches: 9. CDR3 nucleotide sequence: TGTGCCAGCAGCTTAGGACCCGGGACAGGGGACGCCGGGGAGCTGTTTTTT. It yields the protein CASSLGPGTGDAGELFF.

In its sample, this clone was seen a few times. The V call is TRBV5-4, the J call TRBJ1-1; 8 nucleotides agree with TRBD1. V lost 4 bases and J lost 1; bases outside the gene matches: 6. The germline V gene encodes CDR1 SGHNT and CDR2 YYREEE (reference sequence). The CDR3 loop spans 15 amino acids. The CDR3 DNA sequence: TGTGCCAGCAGCCCCGGACAGGGTAAGAACACTGAAGCTTTCTTT. Translating it yields CASSPGQGKNTEAFF. Supplemented by reference TRBV5-4 and TRBJ1-1, the full variable domain reads ETGVTQSPTHLIKTRGQQVTLRCSSQSGHNTVSWYQQALGQGPQFIFQYYREEENGRGNFPPRFSGLQFPNYSSELNVNALELDDSALYLCASSPGQGKNTEAFFGQGTRLTVV.

This chain uses TRBV18 with TRBJ1-2; TRBD1 is a possible D gene (5 bases). Germline-derived CDR1 and CDR2 are KGHSH and LQKENI. This CDR3 region has 16 residues. The germline V and J ends were trimmed by 6 bases and 5 bases, with 22 bases remaining between them. CDR3 sequence reads: CASSLNLRAGIYGYTF. CDR3 sequence (DNA): TGTGCCAGCTCCCTCAACCTCAGGGCGGGGATTTATGGCTACACCTTC.

J is TRBJ1-5 and V is TRBV19; possibly TRBD1 for D (6 bases). V gave up 7 bases and J gave up 6 bases, with 16 bases separating them. The CDR3 is made up of 14 amino acids. Looked up from germline, CDR1 is LNHDA and CDR2 is SQIVND (reference sequence). For the CDR3, the DNA is TGTGCCAGTACTGGGGAGGGGGACGCTCAGCCCCAGCATTTT. Translated, it gives CASTGEGDAQPQHF.

The rearrangement uses TRBV24-1 and TRBJ1-1; weak D call: TRBD1 (6 bases). The V gene lost 4 bases and the J gene lost 7 bases, with 18 bases spanning the gap. Germline V CDR1 and CDR2: KGHDR, SFDVKD. The CDR3 contains 15 residues. CDR3 protein: CATSESGQSQHEAFF. CDR3 DNA: TGTGCCACCAGTGAATCTGGACAGAGCCAACATGAAGCTTTCTTT.

This chain connects TRBV2 to TRBJ1-4, with 9 nucleotides matching TRBD1. The germline V gene encodes CDR1 SNHLY and CDR2 FYNNEI. V shed 6 bases, J shed 4 bases, and the junction held 6 bases outside the gene matches. This CDR3 has 15 amino acids. The DNA for the CDR3 is TGTGCCAGCAGGGCACAGGGGGCCGGTAATGAAAAACTGTTTTTT. Amino acids: CASRAQGAGNEKLFF.

This sequence joins TRBV4-3 and TRBJ1-4, with D perhaps TRBD1 (5 bases). Germline CDR1 reads LGHNA; CDR2 reads YSLEER. V dropped 1 base and J dropped 6 bases, with 15 bases sitting between them. The CDR3 is made up of 16 amino acids. CDR3 coding DNA: TGCGCCAGCAGCCAAGCCCTCAGGGTCCCTCATGAAAAACTGTTTTTT. It encodes CASSQALRVPHEKLFF.

The rearrangement uses TRBV5-4 and TRBJ1-2; 8 bases fit TRBD1. Germline trimming cut 4 bases from V and 7 bases from J; bases unmatched to any gene: 6. CDR3 size: 13 residues. Germline V lookup: CDR1 SGHNT, CDR2 YYREEE (reference sequence). Here the CDR3 reads CASSPYRGGGYTF. The CDR3 nucleotides read TGTGCCAGCAGCCCCTACAGGGGGGGTGGCTACACCTTC.

V gene TRBV6-5 combines with J gene TRBJ1-2; tentative D call: TRBD1 (6 bases). The CDR3 loop spans 14 amino acids. Between the trimmed V and J ends, which lost 5 bases and 4 bases, there was a span of 14 bases. Per the germline V gene, CDR1 is MNHEY and CDR2 is SVGAGI. The CDR3 region is CASSPGQSGYGYTF. CDR3 coding DNA: TGTGCCAGCAGTCCCGGACAGAGCGGCTATGGCTACACCTTC.

This chain connects TRBV7-9 to TRBJ1-3, with D tentatively TRBD1 (5 bases). CDR3 size: 16 residues. In germline, CDR1 is SEHNR, CDR2 FQNEAQ (reference sequence). The germline V and J ends were trimmed by 7 bases and 0 bases, with 16 bases remaining between them. The CDR3 reads CASTLQGPSSGNTIYF. CDR3 nucleotides: TGTGCCAGCACCCTGCAGGGCCCTAGCTCTGGAAACACCATATATTTT.

Turning to this clone: The sample carries other DNA sequences with the same CDR3. The chain joins TRBV6-5 to TRBJ1-1; tentative D call: TRBD1 (5 bases). Germline V gene lookup returns CDR1 MNHEY and CDR2 SVGAGI. CDR3 length: 13 residues. Trimming pared 7 bases from V and 0 bases from J, leaving 9 bases between. This CDR3 is CASNRGLNTEAFF. Here the CDR3 DNA reads TGTGCCAGCAATAGGGGTTTGAACACTGAAGCTTTCTTT.

Comment on this clone: The identical CDR3 is also encoded by other nucleotide sequences in the sample. The gene calls are TRBV5-1 and TRBJ2-2; D remains ambiguous. V was clipped by 0 bases and J by 1 base, with 4 bases between them. The CDR3 spans 14 residues. CDR1 SGHRS and CDR2 YFSETQ come from the germline V gene. The CDR3 nucleotides read TGCGCCAGCAGCTTGGCTTTGAACACCGGGGAGCTGTTTTTT. This translates into CASSLALNTGELFF.

The chain employs TRBV5-1 and TRBJ1-4, with 8 bases identical to TRBD1. Per germline, CDR1 SGHRS and CDR2 YFSETQ. This CDR3 has 19 residues. The V segment lost 2 bases and the J segment 6 bases; nucleotides outside the gene matches: 18. The DNA for the CDR3 is TGCGCCAGCAGCTTAGGACAGGGAGACGCTATGTGGCCCTATGAAAAACTGTTTTTT. The encoded protein is CASSLGQGDAMWPYEKLFF.

The V gene is TRBV19, the J gene TRBJ1-2; tentatively, D is TRBD1 (5 bases). V lost 5 bases, J lost 1 base, and 17 bases lay in between. CDR1 and CDR2 (germline): LNHDA, SQIVND (reference sequence). The CDR3 runs 16 residues. This CDR3 reads CASSLEGRRGNYGYTF. The CDR3 bases are TGTGCCAGTAGTCTTGAGGGGAGGCGAGGTAACTATGGCTACACCTTC.

CDR3 bases: TGCGCCAGCAGCCCAGCGGGGGGCCTAAGCTCCTACGAGCAGTACTTC. Translation: CASSPAGGLSSYEQYF. V and J are TRBV4-3 and TRBJ2-7; 9 nucleotides align to TRBD2. Germline V lookup: CDR1 LGHNA, CDR2 YSLEER. V was pared by 4 bases and J by 0 bases, with 7 bases of the junction left unmatched. This CDR3 is 16 amino acids long.

The chain combines TRBV19 with TRBJ1-2, with 10 bases aligning to TRBD1. This CDR3 contains 14 residues. Germline loops: CDR1 LNHDA, CDR2 SQIVND (reference sequence). Trimming at V came to 3 bases and at J to 3 bases, leaving 1 base not matched to a gene. The CDR3 protein is CASSMTGGDYGYTF. CDR3 coding DNA: TGTGCCAGTAGTATGACAGGGGGCGACTATGGCTACACCTTC.

The chain has TRBV18 and TRBJ2-1; D possibly corresponds to TRBD2 (7 bases). Per germline, CDR1 KGHSH and CDR2 LQKENI. V lost 6 bases and J 6 bases, leaving 15 bases between the germline ends. The CDR3 is made up of 14 amino acids. CDR3 sequence reads: CASSRGADSNEQFF. The CDR3 region has the DNA TGTGCCAGCTCCCGGGGGGCGGACAGCAATGAGCAGTTCTTC.

The genes are TRBV11-3 and TRBJ2-2; the D gene is possibly TRBD1 (6 bases). CDR3 size: 14 residues. Trimming removed 5 bases at V and 6 bases at J, with 13 bases between. Germline CDR1 is SGHNT and CDR2 is YENEEA. In DNA form, the CDR3 reads TGTGCCAGCAGCCCACACAGGGATGCCGGGGAGCTGTTTTTT. This encodes CASSPHRDAGELFF.

The V call is TRBV21-1, the J call TRBJ1-2; TRBD1 is taken as the D call from the table, unchecked against the DNA. TRBV21-1 is given as a pseudogene. The CDR3 consists of 18 residues. Written as DNA, the CDR3 is TGTGCCAGCAGCCTTCGGAGGGGACAGGGGGCTTTTTGTGATGGCTACACCTTC. It is translated as CASSLRRGQGAFCDGYTF.

This chain joins TRBV7-2 and TRBJ1-5; D is perhaps TRBD1 (6 bases). Trimming removed 5 bases at V and 3 bases at J, with 11 bases between. Looked up from germline, CDR1 is SGHTA and CDR2 is FQGNSA. This CDR3 region has 14 residues. The CDR3 spells CASSPPGHNQPQHF. The CDR3 nucleotides read TGTGCCAGCAGCCCTCCGGGACACAATCAGCCCCAGCATTTT.

This clone was seen only a few times. V is TRBV19 and J is TRBJ1-1; 9 bases are shared with TRBD1. With 6 bases clipped from V and 5 bases from J, the junction kept 10 bases outside the gene matches. This CDR3 contains 15 residues. In germline, CDR1 is LNHDA, CDR2 SQIVND (reference sequence). The DNA of the CDR3 is TGTGCCAGTAGCTATATGGACAGGGGAGGAACTGAAGCTTTCTTT. This codes for CASSYMDRGGTEAFF.

A few counts support this clone. V and J are TRBV11-1 and TRBJ1-1; 8 bases match TRBD1. CDR1 is SGHAT and CDR2 is FQDESV in the germline V gene (reference sequence). The ends lost 0 bases at V and 6 bases at J; junction bases unmatched: 6. This CDR3 contains 15 residues. The CDR3 nucleotides are TGTGCCAGCAGCTTAGCCCCGGACAGGGACCCTGAAGCTTTCTTT. Its protein is CASSLAPDRDPEAFF.

J is TRBJ2-1 and V is TRBV19, with TRBD2 matching 8 bases. Losses at the gene ends were 3 bases for V and 5 bases for J; bases not matched to a gene: 6. The CDR3 is made up of 15 amino acids. The germline CDR1 and CDR2 sequences are LNHDA and SQIVND (reference sequence). The CDR3 nucleotides are TGTGCCAGTAGTATTTCTAGCGGGTACGACAATGAGCAGTTCTTC. Encoded protein: CASSISSGYDNEQFF.